This entry is about one TCR beta chain. CDR3 length equals 12 residues. Germline lookup yields CDR1 SGHDN and CDR2 FVKESK. Trimming removed 1 base at V and 7 bases at J, with 7 bases between. TCRdb's copy holds only in-frame clones and misses some; the assay was immunoSEQ multiplex PCR. This table has under 20,000 clones, roughly four fifths appearing once. The sample originates from a study of OX40 agonist ivuxolimab in advanced cancers. This clonotype was obtained from an adult with an advanced solid tumor such as melanoma, head and neck, liver or kidney cancer. J is TRBJ2-5 and V is TRBV14; the D is unclear. The sample consisted of CD4+ or CD8+ T cells sorted from blood, taken in a trial of the OX40 agonist ivuxolimab. The CDR3 DNA reads TGTGCCAGCAGCCAAGGTGCCTGGACCCAGTACTTC. Protein sequence: CASSQGAWTQYF.